These T cell receptor beta chains were read from a single sample in a study of Graves' ophthalmopathy and Graves' hyperthyroidism. TCRdb reanalysed the multiplex PCR reads using MiXCR and keeps one entry per CDR3 protein. The sample contains almost 750,000 distinct CDR3 sequences, around 40% of which appear only once. Source material: peripheral blood. These TCRs come from an adult man with Graves' ophthalmopathy. Each CDR3 is given with its conserved first and last residue. Fields, in order: J gene, D gene, V gene, clone size, CDR3 DNA, CDR3 protein. A D gene is named only where the DNA matches it firmly. A clone size is listed for some rows: how often the clone was seen (once, few, many), or a class if it is expanded.

j_call: TRBJ2-7
d_call: -
v_call: TRBV6-1
clone_size: -
cdr3_nt: TGTGCTAGAGGGGTCAGCTTCTACGAGCAGTACTTC
cdr3_aa: CARGVSFYEQYF

j_call: TRBJ2-7
d_call: -
v_call: TRBV5-1
clone_size: -
cdr3_nt: TGCGCCAGCAGCTTGGGACGTCCCTCCTCCTACGAGCAGTACTTC
cdr3_aa: CASSLGRPSSYEQYF

j_call: TRBJ1-6
d_call: -
v_call: TRBV25-1
clone_size: -
cdr3_nt: TGTGGCAGCAGTGCGCCGGGGGACTGGGTGCCCCTCCACTTT
cdr3_aa: CGSSAPGDWVPLHF

j_call: TRBJ2-3
d_call: -
v_call: TRBV9
clone_size: -
cdr3_nt: TGTGCCAGCAGCGCCCTCGGACCGGGCACAGATACGCAGTATTTT
cdr3_aa: CASSALGPGTDTQYF

j_call: TRBJ1-1
d_call: TRBD1
v_call: TRBV29-1
clone_size: -
cdr3_nt: TGCAGCGGCGCAGGGGGACAGAACACTGAAGCTTTCTTT
cdr3_aa: CSGAGGQNTEAFF

j_call: TRBJ2-5
d_call: -
v_call: TRBV20-1
clone_size: -
cdr3_nt: TGCAGTGCTAGACCTTCCGGGAGCGGAAGAGAGACCCAGTACTTC
cdr3_aa: CSARPSGSGRETQYF

j_call: TRBJ1-5
d_call: -
v_call: TRBV2
clone_size: few
cdr3_nt: TGTGCCAGCAGGGGACTGGGGGAAAGGGGGCCCCAGCATTTT
cdr3_aa: CASRGLGERGPQHF

j_call: TRBJ1-1
d_call: TRBD1
v_call: TRBV25-1
clone_size: -
cdr3_nt: TGTGCCAGCTCCCCTTCGACAGGGGGGAACACTGAAGCTTTCTTT
cdr3_aa: CASSPSTGGNTEAFF

j_call: TRBJ1-1
d_call: -
v_call: TRBV11-2
clone_size: -
cdr3_nt: TGTGCCAGCAGTCCAGTTTGGGGAATGAACACTGAAGCTTTCTTT
cdr3_aa: CASSPVWGMNTEAFF

j_call: TRBJ2-3
d_call: TRBD1
v_call: TRBV29-1
clone_size: -
cdr3_nt: TGCAGCGTTACCGGGACAGGGGCGGTGGATACGCAGTATTTT
cdr3_aa: CSVTGTGAVDTQYF

j_call: TRBJ1-4
d_call: -
v_call: TRBV5-1
clone_size: many
cdr3_nt: TGCGCCAGCAGCTTGGAAGGGAAACTGTTTTTT
cdr3_aa: CASSLEGKLFF

j_call: TRBJ1-5
d_call: TRBD1
v_call: TRBV12-3/TRBV12-4
clone_size: -
cdr3_nt: TGTGCCAGCAGTTCGACAGGGAGTTTTCAGCCCCAGCATTTT
cdr3_aa: CASSSTGSFQPQHF

j_call: TRBJ2-7
d_call: -
v_call: TRBV7-9
clone_size: many
cdr3_nt: TGTGCCAGCAGCCCGAGACGGTCCCCCTACGAGCAGTACTTC
cdr3_aa: CASSPRRSPYEQYF

j_call: TRBJ1-1
d_call: -
v_call: TRBV5-4
clone_size: many
cdr3_nt: TGTGCCAGCGGAAGGTCGGTACCGAACACTGAAGCTTTCTTT
cdr3_aa: CASGRSVPNTEAFF

j_call: TRBJ2-2
d_call: -
v_call: TRBV29-1
clone_size: few
cdr3_nt: TGCAGCGCCCAAGGGGGTGGGTTGGGACCCACGAACACCGGGGAGCTGTTTTTT
cdr3_aa: CSAQGGGLGPTNTGELFF

j_call: TRBJ1-2
d_call: TRBD1
v_call: TRBV2
clone_size: few
cdr3_nt: TGTGCCAGCAGTGAGGACAGGGGAGATGGCTACACCTTC
cdr3_aa: CASSEDRGDGYTF

j_call: TRBJ2-5
d_call: TRBD2
v_call: TRBV29-1
clone_size: many
cdr3_nt: TGCAGCGTTTTAGCGGGAGGAGGAGAGACCCAGTACTTC
cdr3_aa: CSVLAGGGETQYF

j_call: TRBJ1-5
d_call: -
v_call: TRBV28
clone_size: -
cdr3_nt: TGTGCCAGCTCCGGGACGGCCAATCAGCCCCAGCATTTT
cdr3_aa: CASSGTANQPQHF

j_call: TRBJ1-1
d_call: TRBD1
v_call: TRBV29-1
clone_size: few
cdr3_nt: TGCAGCGTTGAAGGCCGCCAGGGGGTAGTGAACACTGAAGCTTTCTTT
cdr3_aa: CSVEGRQGVVNTEAFF

j_call: TRBJ1-1
d_call: -
v_call: TRBV10-3
clone_size: -
cdr3_nt: TGTGCCATGACCCCATCGTGGGACACTGAAGCCTTCTTT
cdr3_aa: CAMTPSWDTEAFF

j_call: TRBJ1-4
d_call: TRBD1
v_call: TRBV7-9
clone_size: few
cdr3_nt: TGTGCCAGCAGCAATCGGGACAGGGGGCTTCGAGAAAAACTGTTTTTT
cdr3_aa: CASSNRDRGLREKLFF

j_call: TRBJ2-7
d_call: TRBD1
v_call: TRBV10-3
clone_size: -
cdr3_nt: TGTGCCATCAGGGGACAGGGGTCATCCTACGAGCAGTACTTC
cdr3_aa: CAIRGQGSSYEQYF

j_call: TRBJ2-7
d_call: -
v_call: TRBV7-9
clone_size: many
cdr3_nt: TGTGCCAGCAGCTTTGATTTCCGTGGTGGGGGAGCCTACGAGCAGTACTTC
cdr3_aa: CASSFDFRGGGAYEQYF

j_call: TRBJ1-1
d_call: -
v_call: TRBV7-9
clone_size: few
cdr3_nt: TGTGCCAGCAGCTTGAGGTTTACAGGAGCCAAGAACACTGAAGCTTTCTTT
cdr3_aa: CASSLRFTGAKNTEAFF

j_call: TRBJ2-7
d_call: -
v_call: TRBV13
clone_size: -
cdr3_nt: TGTGCCAGCAGCTTACCTCGGAGGAAGGATGCCGAGCAGTACTTC
cdr3_aa: CASSLPRRKDAEQYF

j_call: TRBJ1-2
d_call: TRBD1
v_call: TRBV5-1
clone_size: -
cdr3_nt: TGCGCCAGCAGCTACGGGACAGGGGTTAACTATGGCTACACCTTC
cdr3_aa: CASSYGTGVNYGYTF

j_call: TRBJ1-2
d_call: TRBD1
v_call: TRBV20-1
clone_size: -
cdr3_nt: TGCAGTGCTAGTCTTGGGACAGGGGGCGTTGGCTACACCTTC
cdr3_aa: CSASLGTGGVGYTF

j_call: TRBJ1-5
d_call: TRBD1
v_call: TRBV24-1
clone_size: -
cdr3_nt: TGTGCCACCAGTGACTACTCCGGGACAGGGGGTCAGCCCCAGCATTTT
cdr3_aa: CATSDYSGTGGQPQHF

j_call: TRBJ1-5
d_call: TRBD1
v_call: TRBV15
clone_size: -
cdr3_nt: TGTGCCACCAGCAGTTATGACAGGGGGCTTCAGCCCCAGCATTTT
cdr3_aa: CATSSYDRGLQPQHF

j_call: TRBJ2-2
d_call: -
v_call: TRBV7-9
clone_size: many
cdr3_nt: TGTGCCAGCAGCTTAGTCGTCGGGGAGCTGTTTTTT
cdr3_aa: CASSLVVGELFF